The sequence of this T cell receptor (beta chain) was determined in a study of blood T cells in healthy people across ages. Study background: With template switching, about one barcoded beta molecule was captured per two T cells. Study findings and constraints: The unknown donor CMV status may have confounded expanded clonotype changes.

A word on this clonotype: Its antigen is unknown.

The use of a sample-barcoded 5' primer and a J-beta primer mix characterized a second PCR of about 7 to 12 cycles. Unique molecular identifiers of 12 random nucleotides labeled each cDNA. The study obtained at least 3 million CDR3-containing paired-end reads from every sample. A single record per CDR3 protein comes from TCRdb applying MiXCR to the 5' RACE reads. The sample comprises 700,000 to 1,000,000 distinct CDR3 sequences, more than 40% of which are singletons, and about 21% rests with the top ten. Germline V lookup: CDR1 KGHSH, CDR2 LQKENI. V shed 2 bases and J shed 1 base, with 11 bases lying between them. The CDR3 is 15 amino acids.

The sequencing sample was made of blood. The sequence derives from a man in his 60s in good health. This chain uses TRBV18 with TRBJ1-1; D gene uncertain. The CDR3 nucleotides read TGTGCCAGCTCACCATTCCTAGAGGCGAACACTGAAGCTTTCTTT. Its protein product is CASSPFLEANTEAFF.